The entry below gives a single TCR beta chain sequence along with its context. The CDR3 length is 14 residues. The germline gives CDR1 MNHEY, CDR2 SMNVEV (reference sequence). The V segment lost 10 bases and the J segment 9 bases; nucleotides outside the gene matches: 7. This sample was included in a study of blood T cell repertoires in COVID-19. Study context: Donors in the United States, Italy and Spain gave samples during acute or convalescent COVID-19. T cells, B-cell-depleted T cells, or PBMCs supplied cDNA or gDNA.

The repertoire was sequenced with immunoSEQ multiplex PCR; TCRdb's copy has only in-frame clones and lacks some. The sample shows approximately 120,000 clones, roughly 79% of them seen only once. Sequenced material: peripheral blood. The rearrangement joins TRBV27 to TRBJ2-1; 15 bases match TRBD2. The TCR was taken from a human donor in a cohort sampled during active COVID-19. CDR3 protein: CANSPGLAGGEQFF. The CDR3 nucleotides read TGTGCCAACTCCCCGGGACTAGCGGGGGGTGAGCAGTTCTTC.